This TCR beta chain was documented in a study of T cell responses to AZD1222 COVID-19 vaccine. Sequenced by immunoSEQ multiplex PCR; TCRdb stores in-frame clones only, minus some. The sample holds over 100,000 clones, around 86% seen once. CDR3 length: 14 residues. Looked up from germline, CDR1 is SEHNR and CDR2 is FQNEAQ (reference sequence). V was clipped by 4 bases and J by 5 bases; unmatched bases: 6. This clonotype originated in an adult in good health. The chain couples TRBV7-9 to TRBJ1-1; 8 nucleotides agree with TRBD1. Source: peripheral blood, taken on day 0 of AZD1222 vaccination. The CDR3 coding sequence is TGTGCCAGCAGCTCCTTCGACAGGGGAACTGAAGCTTTCTTT. Its protein product is CASSSFDRGTEAFF.